This TCR beta chain derives from a study of neoadjuvant nivolumab and ipilimumab in lung cancer. Using immunoSEQ multiplex PCR, the repertoire was profiled, and TCRdb retains in-frame clones only, with some absent. Counted here are about 26,000 clones, 80% occurring once; the ten biggest clones make up about 6.5%. V was pared by 8 bases and J by 6 bases, with 8 bases between. There are 11 residues in the CDR3. CDR1 and CDR2 from the germline V gene are LNHDA and SQIVND (reference sequence). Whole-study findings and limits: Pathologic regression was not significantly tied to TCR clonality. A small number of samples were TCR sequenced. Compared with tumor-adjacent uninvolved lung, resected tumors showed greater richness and clonality.

Comments on this clone: Antigen specificity is unknown.

The sample was peripheral blood, taken before neoadjuvant nivolumab, alone or with ipilimumab. The chain recombines TRBV19 with TRBJ2-1; D unresolved. The sequence was obtained from an adult with non-small cell lung cancer. CDR3 nucleotides: TGTGCCAGTTCCCTTCGCAATGAGCAGTTCTTC. Amino acids: CASSLRNEQFF.